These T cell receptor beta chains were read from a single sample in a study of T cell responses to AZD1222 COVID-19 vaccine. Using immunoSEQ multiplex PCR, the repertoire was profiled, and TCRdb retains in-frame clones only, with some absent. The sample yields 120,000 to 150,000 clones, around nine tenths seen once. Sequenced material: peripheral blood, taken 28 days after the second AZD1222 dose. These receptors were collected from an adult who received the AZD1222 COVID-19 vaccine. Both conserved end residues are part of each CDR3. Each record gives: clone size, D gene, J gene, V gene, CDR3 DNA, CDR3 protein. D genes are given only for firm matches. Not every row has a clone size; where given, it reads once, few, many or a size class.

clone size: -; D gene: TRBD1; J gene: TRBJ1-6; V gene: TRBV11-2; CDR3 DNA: TGTGCCAGCAGCCGCGGACAGGGGGGATCACCCCTCCACTTT; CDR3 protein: CASSRGQGGSPLHF
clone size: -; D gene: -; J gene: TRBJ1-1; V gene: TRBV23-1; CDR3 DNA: TGCGCCAGCAGTCAACGGCGGGGCCAGAACACTGAAGCTTTCTTT; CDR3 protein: CASSQRRGQNTEAFF
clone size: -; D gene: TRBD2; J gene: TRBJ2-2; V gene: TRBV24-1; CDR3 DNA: TGTGCCACCAGCCAACAGCGGGGGGGATATTTTCGGCGGACCGGGGAGCTGTTTTTT; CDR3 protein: CATSQQRGGYFRRTGELFF
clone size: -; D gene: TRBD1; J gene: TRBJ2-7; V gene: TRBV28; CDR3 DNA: TGTGCCACCGACCCTCTACAGGGGATCGACGAGCAGTACTTC; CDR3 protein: CATDPLQGIDEQYF
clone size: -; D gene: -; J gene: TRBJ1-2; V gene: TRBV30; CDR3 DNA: TGTGCCTGGAGTGGACAGACGAAACCCGCGATCTATGGCTACACCTTC; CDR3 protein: CAWSGQTKPAIYGYTF
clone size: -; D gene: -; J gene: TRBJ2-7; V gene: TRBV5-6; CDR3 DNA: TGTGCCAGCAGCTTCGTCAGTATATCCTACGAGCAGTACTTC; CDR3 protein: CASSFVSISYEQYF
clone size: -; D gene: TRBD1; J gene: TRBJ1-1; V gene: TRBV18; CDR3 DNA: TGTGCCAGCTCACCATACAGGGGGAGGACTGAAGCTTTCTTT; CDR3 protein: CASSPYRGRTEAFF
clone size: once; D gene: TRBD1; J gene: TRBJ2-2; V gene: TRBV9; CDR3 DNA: TGTGCCAGCAGCGTAGATCCCGGGACAGCAAACACCGGGGAGCTGTTTTTT; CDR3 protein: CASSVDPGTANTGELFF
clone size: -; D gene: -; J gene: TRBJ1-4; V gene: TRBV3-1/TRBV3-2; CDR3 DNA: TGTGCCAGCAGCCCGGGGGGGTACGAAAAACTGTTTTTT; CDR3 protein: CASSPGGYEKLFF
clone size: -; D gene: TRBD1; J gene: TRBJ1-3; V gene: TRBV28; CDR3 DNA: TGTGCTTCGGGGACAGGGATAAGTAGATCTGGAAACACCATATATTTT; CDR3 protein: CASGTGISRSGNTIYF
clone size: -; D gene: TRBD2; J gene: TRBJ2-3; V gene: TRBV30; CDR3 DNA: TGTGCCTGGAGTGCCACTCTAGCGGGGGGCCTGGATACGCAGTATTTT; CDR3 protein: CAWSATLAGGLDTQYF
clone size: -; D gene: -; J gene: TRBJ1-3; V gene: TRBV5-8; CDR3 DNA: TGTGCCAGCAGCCCGCAGGGAAGAAACACCATATATTTT; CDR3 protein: CASSPQGRNTIYF
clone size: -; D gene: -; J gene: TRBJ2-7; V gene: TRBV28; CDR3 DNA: TGTGCCAGCCAACCCTTTCGCGGGGAGCAGTACTTC; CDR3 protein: CASQPFRGEQYF
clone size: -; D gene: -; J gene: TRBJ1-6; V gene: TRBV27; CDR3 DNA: TGTGCCAGCACCCGGGACCGGGTTTGGTCACCCCTCCACTTT; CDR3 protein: CASTRDRVWSPLHF
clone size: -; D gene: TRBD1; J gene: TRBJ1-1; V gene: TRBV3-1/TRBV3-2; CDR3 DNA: TGTGCCAGCAGCCGTCCCGGGACAGGGATGACTGAAGCTTTCTTT; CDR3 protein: CASSRPGTGMTEAFF
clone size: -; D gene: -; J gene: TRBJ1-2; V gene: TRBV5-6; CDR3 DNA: TGTGCCAGCAGAAAACCGGGACCGAGCTATGGCTACACCTTC; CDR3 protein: CASRKPGPSYGYTF
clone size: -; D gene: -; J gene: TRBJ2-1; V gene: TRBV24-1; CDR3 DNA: TGTGCCACCCAAGACAGAAGCTCCTACAATGAGCAGTTCTTC; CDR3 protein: CATQDRSSYNEQFF
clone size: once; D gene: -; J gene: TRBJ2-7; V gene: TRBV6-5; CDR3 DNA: TGTGCCAGCAGCCTTAGCCTTACCTACGAGCAGTACTTC; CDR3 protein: CASSLSLTYEQYF
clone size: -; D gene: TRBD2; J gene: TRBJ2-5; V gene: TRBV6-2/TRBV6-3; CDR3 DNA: TGTGCCAGCAGTTACTCGACTGCCCTAGCGGGGAAAGGGGAGACCCAGTACTTC; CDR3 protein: CASSYSTALAGKGETQYF
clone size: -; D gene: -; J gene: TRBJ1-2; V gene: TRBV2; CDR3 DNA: TGTGCCAGCAGTTTCATAACAGCTAACTATGGCTACACCTTC; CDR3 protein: CASSFITANYGYTF
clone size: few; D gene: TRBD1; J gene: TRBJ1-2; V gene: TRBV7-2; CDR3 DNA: TGTGCCAGCAGCTTGGACAGGGGATTATATGGCTACACCTTC; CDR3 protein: CASSLDRGLYGYTF
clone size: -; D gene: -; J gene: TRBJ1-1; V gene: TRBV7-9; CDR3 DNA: TGTGCCAGCAGCTTAGTATACAGAAAGAACACTGAAGCTTTCTTT; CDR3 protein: CASSLVYRKNTEAFF
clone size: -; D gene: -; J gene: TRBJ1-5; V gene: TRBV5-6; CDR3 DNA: TGTGCCAGCAGCTCATTCAGGGGAGAGCAGCCCCAGCATTTT; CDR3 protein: CASSSFRGEQPQHF
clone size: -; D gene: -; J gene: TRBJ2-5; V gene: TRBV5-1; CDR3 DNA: TGCGCCAGCAGCGGGTCAGATTCCCCCGTGGAGACCCAGTACTTC; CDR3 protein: CASSGSDSPVETQYF
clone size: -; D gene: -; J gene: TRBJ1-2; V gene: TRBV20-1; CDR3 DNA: TGCAGTGGTGCTCGGGGATATGGCTACACCTTC; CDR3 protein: CSGARGYGYTF
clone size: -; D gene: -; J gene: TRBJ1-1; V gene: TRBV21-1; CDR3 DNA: TGTGCCAGCAGACGGGCCCGATTGGCTGAAGCTTTCTTT; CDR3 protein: CASRRARLAEAFF